This TCR beta chain came from a study of CD8 T cells in Susac syndrome. The CDR3 spans 14 residues. Germline CDR1 and CDR2: LGHDT and YNNKEL (reference sequence). V lost 4 bases and J lost 4; bases outside the gene matches: 2. This clonotype was seen a handful of times. Its cognate antigen is unknown. Random hexamers were used to reverse transcribe an amount of roughly 0.45 to 1 ug RNA. TCRdb processed the immunoSEQ multiplex PCR reads anew with MiXCR; each CDR3 protein has one entry. The sample lists over 120,000 distinct CDR3 sequences; roughly 94% were seen once. Sequencing of TCR beta was undertaken in CD8+ and CD4+ T cells derived from blood. TEMRA cells underwent FACS enrichment and CD8+ and CD4+ T cells underwent negative isolation. General study findings and limits: The relatively small number of individuals in the TCR sequencing and HLA analysis was acknowledged by the study.

The sample comprised CD4+ T cells from PBMCs. The gene calls are TRBV3-1 and TRBJ2-7; 12 bases are a match to TRBD2. The sequence derives from a human donor with Susac syndrome. This CDR3 reads CASSRTSGVYEQYF. CDR3 bases: TGTGCCAGCAGCCGGACTAGCGGGGTATACGAGCAGTACTTC.